Here is one TCR beta chain with its context. The CDR3 spans 14 residues. Germline V lookup: CDR1 MNHNY, CDR2 SVGAGI (reference sequence). Trimming removed 7 bases from V and 4 bases from J; junction bases left unmatched: 6. This sample is drawn from a study of blood T cell repertoires in COVID-19. Repertoires were generated with immunoSEQ multiplex PCR, while TCRdb's copy carries only in-frame clones and drops some. In the table there are tens of thousands of clones, under 95% of which are singletons. This chain links TRBV6-6 with TRBJ2-2; 7 bases map to TRBD1. The sample comprised peripheral blood. The clonotype originates from a human donor with active COVID-19. The donor label of this sample is uncertain. The CDR3: CASTWDRLTGELFF. In DNA form, the CDR3 reads TGTGCCAGCACCTGGGACAGACTCACCGGGGAGCTGTTTTTT.